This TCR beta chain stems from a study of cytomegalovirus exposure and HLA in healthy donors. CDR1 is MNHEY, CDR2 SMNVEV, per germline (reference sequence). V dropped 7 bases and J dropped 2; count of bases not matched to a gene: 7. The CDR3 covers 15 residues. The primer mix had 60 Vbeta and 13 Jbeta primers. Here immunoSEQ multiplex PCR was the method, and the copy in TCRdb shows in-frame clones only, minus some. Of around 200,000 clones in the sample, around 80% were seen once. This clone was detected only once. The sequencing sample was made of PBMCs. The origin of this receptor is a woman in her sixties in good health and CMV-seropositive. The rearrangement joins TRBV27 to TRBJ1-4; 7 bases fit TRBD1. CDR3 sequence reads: CASTRQGWTNEKLFF. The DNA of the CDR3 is TGTGCCAGCACCCGACAGGGTTGGACTAATGAAAAACTGTTTTTT.